This TCR beta chain was profiled in a study of human T cells and chemical hapten exposure. Across the study: TCR yields per sample varied mostly from small pooled library volume differences.

The library tagged each cDNA molecule with unique molecular identifiers. MiXCR, applied by TCRdb to the RACE reads, yields one record per CDR3 protein. The data hold a few hundred thousand distinct CDR3 sequences, with roughly 6% observed a single time. The table lists this clonotype with many counts. Its specificity is unknown. The germline V gene encodes CDR1 MNHEY and CDR2 SVGAGI. There are 13 residues in the CDR3. V lost 0 bases to trimming and J lost 9 bases, with 11 bases between them. Overall study results and limits: No change in TCRs above 1 in 1000 frequency was produced by DPC sensitization.

Sample time point: patch test 2, 6 weeks after DPC sensitization. Treatment meaning: therapeutic diphenylcyclopropenone sensitization with weekly scalp DPC. The study extracted total RNA from unfractionated whole blood. Material: whole blood, obtained in connection with sensitization to the hapten diphenylcyclopropenone (DPC). The source is a woman younger than 35 with alopecia areata. Some clones in this sample may be carry-over from other donors' samples. This chain connects TRBV6-5 to TRBJ1-1; D unclear. CDR3 protein: CASSYSMVKKAFF. The CDR3 nucleotides are TGTGCCAGCAGTTACTCGATGGTTAAGAAAGCTTTCTTT.